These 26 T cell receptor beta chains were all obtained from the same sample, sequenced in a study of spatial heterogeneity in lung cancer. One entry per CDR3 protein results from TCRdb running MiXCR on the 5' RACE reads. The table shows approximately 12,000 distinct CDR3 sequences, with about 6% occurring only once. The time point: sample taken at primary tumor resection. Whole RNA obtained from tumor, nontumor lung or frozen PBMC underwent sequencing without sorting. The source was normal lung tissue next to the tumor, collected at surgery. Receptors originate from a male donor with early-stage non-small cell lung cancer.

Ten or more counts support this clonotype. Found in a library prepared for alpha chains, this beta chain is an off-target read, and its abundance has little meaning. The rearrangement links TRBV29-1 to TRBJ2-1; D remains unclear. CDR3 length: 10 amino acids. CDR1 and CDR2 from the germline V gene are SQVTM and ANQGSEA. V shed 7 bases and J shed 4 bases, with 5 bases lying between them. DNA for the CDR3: TGCAGCGCCGGATACAATGAGCAGTTCTTC. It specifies CSAGYNEQFF.

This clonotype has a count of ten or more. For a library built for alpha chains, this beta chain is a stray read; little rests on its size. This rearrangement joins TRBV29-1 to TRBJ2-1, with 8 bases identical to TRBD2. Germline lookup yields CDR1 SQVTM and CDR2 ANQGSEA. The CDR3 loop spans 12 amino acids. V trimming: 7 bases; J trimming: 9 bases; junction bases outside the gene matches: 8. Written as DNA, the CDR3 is TGCAGCGGGTCGGCTAGCGGGCCTGAGCAGTTCTTC. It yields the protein CSGSASGPEQFF.

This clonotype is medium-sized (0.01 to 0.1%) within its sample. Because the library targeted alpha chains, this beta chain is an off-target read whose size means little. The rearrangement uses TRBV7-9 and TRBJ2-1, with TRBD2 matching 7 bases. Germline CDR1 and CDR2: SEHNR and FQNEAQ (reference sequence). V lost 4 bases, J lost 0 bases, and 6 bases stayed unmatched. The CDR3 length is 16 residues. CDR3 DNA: TGTGCCAGCAGCTCCGCTAGCGGAAGCTCCTACAATGAGCAGTTCTTC. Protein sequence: CASSSASGSSYNEQFF. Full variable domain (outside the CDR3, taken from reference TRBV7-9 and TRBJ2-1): DTGVSQNPRHKITKRGQNVTFRCDPISEHNRLYWYRQTLGQGPEFLTYFQNEAQLEKSRLLSDRFSAERPKGSFSTLEIQRTEQGDSAMYLCASSSASGSSYNEQFFGPGTRLTVL.

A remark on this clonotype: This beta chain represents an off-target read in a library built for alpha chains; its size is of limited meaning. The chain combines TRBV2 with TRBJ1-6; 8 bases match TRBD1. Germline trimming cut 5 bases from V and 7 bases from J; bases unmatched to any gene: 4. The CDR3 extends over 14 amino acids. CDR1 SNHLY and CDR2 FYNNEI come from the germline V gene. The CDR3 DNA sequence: TGTGCCAGCAGTAGACAGGGGCCGAATTCACCCCTCCACTTT. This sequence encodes CASSRQGPNSPLHF.

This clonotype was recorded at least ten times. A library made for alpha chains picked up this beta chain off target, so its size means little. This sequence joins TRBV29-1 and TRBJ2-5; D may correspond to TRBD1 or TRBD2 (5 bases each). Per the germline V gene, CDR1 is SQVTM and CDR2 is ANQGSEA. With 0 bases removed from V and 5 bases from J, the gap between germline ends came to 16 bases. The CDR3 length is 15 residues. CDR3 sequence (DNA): TGCAGCGTTGAAGAACTCGGGGCGAGTGGGGAGACCCAGTACTTC. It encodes CSVEELGASGETQYF.

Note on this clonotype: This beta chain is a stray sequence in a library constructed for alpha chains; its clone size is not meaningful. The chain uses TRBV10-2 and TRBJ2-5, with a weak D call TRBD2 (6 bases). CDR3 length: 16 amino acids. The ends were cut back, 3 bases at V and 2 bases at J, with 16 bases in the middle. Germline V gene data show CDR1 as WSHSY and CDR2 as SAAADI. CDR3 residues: CASSDPSQDYQETQYF. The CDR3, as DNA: TGCGCCAGCAGTGACCCCAGCCAGGACTATCAAGAGACCCAGTACTTC.

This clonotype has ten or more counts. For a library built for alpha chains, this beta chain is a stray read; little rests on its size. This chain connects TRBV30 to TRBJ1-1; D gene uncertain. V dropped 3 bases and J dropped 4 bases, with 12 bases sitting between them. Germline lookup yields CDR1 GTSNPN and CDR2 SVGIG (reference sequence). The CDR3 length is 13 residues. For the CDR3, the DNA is TGTGCCTGGAGCCCCGTTTTAAGCACTGAAGCTTTCTTT. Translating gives CAWSPVLSTEAFF.

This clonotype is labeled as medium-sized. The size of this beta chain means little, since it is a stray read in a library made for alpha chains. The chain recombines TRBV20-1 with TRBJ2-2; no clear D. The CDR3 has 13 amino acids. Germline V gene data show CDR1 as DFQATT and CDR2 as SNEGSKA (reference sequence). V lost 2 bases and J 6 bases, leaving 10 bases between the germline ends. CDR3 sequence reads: CSARSPRAGELFF. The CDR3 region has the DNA TGCAGTGCTAGATCCCCGCGCGCCGGGGAGCTGTTTTTT.

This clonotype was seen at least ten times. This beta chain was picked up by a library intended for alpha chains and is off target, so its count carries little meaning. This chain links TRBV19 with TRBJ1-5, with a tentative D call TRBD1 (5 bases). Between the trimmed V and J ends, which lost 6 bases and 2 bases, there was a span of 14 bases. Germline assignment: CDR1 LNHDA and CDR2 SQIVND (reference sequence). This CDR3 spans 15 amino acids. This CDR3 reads CASSPGPPGNQPQHF. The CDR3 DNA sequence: TGTGCCAGTAGCCCGGGACCGCCCGGCAATCAGCCCCAGCATTTT.

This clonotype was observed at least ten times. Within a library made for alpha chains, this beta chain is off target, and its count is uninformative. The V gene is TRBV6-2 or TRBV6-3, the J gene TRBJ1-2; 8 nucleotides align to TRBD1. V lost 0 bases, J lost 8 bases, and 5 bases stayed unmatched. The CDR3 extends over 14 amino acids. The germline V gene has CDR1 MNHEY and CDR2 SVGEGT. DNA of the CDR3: TGTGCCAGCAGTTACTCCGGGACAGGCCCCGGCTACACCTTC. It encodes CASSYSGTGPGYTF.

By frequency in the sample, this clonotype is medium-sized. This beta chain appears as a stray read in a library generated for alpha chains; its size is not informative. CDR3 nucleotides: TGTGCCAGTAGTATTAACGGGGAGACCCAGTACTTC. Residues: CASSINGETQYF. The J gene is TRBJ2-5, the V gene TRBV19; D gene unclear. Trimming stripped 3 bases from V and 5 bases from J, with 7 bases between. The CDR3 contains 12 residues. Germline-derived CDR1 and CDR2 are LNHDA and SQIVND (reference sequence).

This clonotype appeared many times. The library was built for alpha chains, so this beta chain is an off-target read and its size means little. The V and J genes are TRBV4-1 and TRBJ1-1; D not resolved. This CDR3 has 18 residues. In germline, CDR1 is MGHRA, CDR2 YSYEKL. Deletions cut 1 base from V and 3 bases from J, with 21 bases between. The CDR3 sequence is CASSQVGVGRATDTEAFF. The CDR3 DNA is TGCGCCAGCAGCCAAGTCGGGGTAGGGAGGGCAACCGACACTGAAGCTTTCTTT.

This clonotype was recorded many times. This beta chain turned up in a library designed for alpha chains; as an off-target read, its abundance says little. The CDR3 loop reads CAIASGSGSDTQYF. CDR3 coding DNA: TGTGCCATCGCTAGCGGGAGTGGCTCAGATACGCAGTATTTT. The rearrangement links TRBV10-3 to TRBJ2-3; the match to TRBD2 covers 10 bases. The CDR3 has 14 residues. CDR1 is ENHRY, CDR2 SYGVKD, per germline. V lost 8 bases to trimming and J lost 4 bases; unmatched junction nucleotides: 6.

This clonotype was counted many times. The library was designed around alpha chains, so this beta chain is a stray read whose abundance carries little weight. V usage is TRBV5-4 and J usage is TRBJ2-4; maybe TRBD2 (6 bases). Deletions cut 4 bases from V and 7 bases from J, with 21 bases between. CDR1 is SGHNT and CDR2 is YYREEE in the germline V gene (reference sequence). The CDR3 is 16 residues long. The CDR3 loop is CASSEGLLRVGNIQYF. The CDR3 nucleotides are TGTGCCAGCAGCGAGGGACTGCTCCGAGTAGGGAACATTCAGTACTTC.

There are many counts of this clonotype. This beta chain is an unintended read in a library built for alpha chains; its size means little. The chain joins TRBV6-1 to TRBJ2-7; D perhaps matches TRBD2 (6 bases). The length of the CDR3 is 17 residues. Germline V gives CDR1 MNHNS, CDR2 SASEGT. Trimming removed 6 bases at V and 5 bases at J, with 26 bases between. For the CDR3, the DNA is TGTGCCAGCAGCCTTGAACGAGCTAGCGTCTCTAACCACGAGCAGTACTTC. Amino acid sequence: CASSLERASVSNHEQYF.

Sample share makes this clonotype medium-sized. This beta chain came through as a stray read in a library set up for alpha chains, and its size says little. CDR3 sequence reads: CASSPPLGTGYSEQFF. The CDR3, as DNA: TGTGCCAGCTCACCGCCCCTTGGGACAGGGTATAGTGAGCAGTTCTTC. The chain has TRBV18 and TRBJ2-1; 9 nucleotides align to TRBD1. The CDR3 is 16 amino acids. Germline V gene data show CDR1 as KGHSH and CDR2 as LQKENI. Trimming cost V 3 bases and J 9 bases; bases outside gene matches: 12.

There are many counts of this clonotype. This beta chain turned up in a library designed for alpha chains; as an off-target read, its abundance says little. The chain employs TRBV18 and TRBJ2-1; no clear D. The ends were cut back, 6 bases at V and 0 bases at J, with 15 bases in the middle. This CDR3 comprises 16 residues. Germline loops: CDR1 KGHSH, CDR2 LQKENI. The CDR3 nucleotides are TGTGCCAGCTCCCGCAACCCGCCGAGCTCCTACAATGAGCAGTTCTTC. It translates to CASSRNPPSSYNEQFF.

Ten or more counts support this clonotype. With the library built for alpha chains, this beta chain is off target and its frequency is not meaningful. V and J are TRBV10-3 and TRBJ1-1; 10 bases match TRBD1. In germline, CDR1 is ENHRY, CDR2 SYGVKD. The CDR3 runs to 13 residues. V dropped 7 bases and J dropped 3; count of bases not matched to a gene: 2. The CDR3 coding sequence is TGTGCCATCAAAGGACAGGGGGACACTGAAGCTTTCTTT. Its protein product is CAIKGQGDTEAFF.

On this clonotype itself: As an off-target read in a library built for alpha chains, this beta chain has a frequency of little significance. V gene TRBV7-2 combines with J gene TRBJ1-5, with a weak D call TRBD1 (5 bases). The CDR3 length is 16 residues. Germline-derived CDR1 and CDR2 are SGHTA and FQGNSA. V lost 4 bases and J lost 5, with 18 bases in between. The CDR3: CASSSNSGQRDQPQHF. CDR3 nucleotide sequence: TGTGCCAGCAGCTCAAACTCAGGGCAGAGAGATCAGCCCCAGCATTTT.

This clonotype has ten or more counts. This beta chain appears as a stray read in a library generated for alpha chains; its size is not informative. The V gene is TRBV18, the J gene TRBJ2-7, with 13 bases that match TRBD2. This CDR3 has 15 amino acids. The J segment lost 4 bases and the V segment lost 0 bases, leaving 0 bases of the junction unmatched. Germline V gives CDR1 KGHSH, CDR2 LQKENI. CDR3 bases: TGTGCCAGCTCACCACCGGGACTAGCGGGATACGAGCAGTACTTC. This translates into CASSPPGLAGYEQYF. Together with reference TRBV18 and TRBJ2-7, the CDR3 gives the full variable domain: NAGVMQNPRHLVRRRGQEARLRCSPMKGHSHVYWYRQLPEEGLKFMVYLQKENIIDESGMPKERFSAEFPKEGPSILRIQQVVRGDSAAYFCASSPPGLAGYEQYFGPGTRLTVT.

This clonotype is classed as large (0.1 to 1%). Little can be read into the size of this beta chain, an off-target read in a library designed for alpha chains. The DNA for the CDR3 is TGTGCCAGTACCACTCCGGGACAGGGGGCAGGACAGCCCCAGCATTTT. Encoded protein: CASTTPGQGAGQPQHF. This chain joins TRBV19 and TRBJ1-5; TRBD1 aligns across 12 bases. The germline V gene encodes CDR1 LNHDA and CDR2 SQIVND (reference sequence). This CDR3 region has 16 residues. Unmatched junction bases numbered 11, after V lost 7 bases and J lost 7 bases.

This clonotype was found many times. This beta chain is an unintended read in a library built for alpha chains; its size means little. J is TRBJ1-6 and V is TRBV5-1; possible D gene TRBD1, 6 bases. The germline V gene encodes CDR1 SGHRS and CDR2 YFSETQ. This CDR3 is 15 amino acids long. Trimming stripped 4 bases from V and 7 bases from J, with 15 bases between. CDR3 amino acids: CASSAGGWENSPLHF. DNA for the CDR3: TGCGCCAGCAGCGCGGGGGGCTGGGAGAATTCACCCCTCCACTTT.

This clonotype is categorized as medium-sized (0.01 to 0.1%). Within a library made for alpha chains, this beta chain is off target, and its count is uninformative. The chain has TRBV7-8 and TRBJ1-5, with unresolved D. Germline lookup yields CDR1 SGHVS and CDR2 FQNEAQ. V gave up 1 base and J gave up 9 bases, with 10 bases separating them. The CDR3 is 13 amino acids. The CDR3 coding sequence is TGTGCCAGCAGCTTAGAAGGCCCTCGGCCCCAGCATTTT. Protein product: CASSLEGPRPQHF.

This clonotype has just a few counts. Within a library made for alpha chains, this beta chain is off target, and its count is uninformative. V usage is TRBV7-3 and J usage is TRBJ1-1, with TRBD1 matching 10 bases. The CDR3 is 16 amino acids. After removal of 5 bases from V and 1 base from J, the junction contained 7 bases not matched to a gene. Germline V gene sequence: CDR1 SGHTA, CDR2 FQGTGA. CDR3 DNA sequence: TGTGCCAGCAGCCCCGACAGGGGGCGGAGGAACACTGAAGCTTTCTTT. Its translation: CASSPDRGRRNTEAFF. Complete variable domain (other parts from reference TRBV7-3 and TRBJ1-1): GAGVSQTPSNKVTEKGKYVELRCDPISGHTALYWYRQSLGQGPEFLIYFQGTGAADDSGLPNDRFFAVRPEGSVSTLKIQRTERGDSAVYLCASSPDRGRRNTEAFFGQGTRLTVV.

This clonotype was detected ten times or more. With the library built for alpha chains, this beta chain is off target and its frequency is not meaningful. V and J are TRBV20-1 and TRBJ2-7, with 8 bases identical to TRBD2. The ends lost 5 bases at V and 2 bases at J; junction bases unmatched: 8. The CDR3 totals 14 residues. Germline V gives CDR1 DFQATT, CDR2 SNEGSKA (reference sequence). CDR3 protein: CSADAGGTTYEQYF. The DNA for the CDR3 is TGCAGTGCTGATGCGGGAGGTACTACCTACGAGCAGTACTTC.

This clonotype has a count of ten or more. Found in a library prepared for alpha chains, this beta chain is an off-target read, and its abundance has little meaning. The CDR3 region has the DNA TGTGCCTGGACCCTAAAGGTGGCAGGGGAGGACTACACCTTC. Protein product: CAWTLKVAGEDYTF. V gene TRBV30 combines with J gene TRBJ1-2, with a possible D match to TRBD1 (6 bases). CDR1 is GTSNPN, CDR2 SVGIG, per germline (reference sequence). V was shortened by 4 bases and J by 10 bases, with 22 bases between the two germline ends. CDR3 size: 14 residues.